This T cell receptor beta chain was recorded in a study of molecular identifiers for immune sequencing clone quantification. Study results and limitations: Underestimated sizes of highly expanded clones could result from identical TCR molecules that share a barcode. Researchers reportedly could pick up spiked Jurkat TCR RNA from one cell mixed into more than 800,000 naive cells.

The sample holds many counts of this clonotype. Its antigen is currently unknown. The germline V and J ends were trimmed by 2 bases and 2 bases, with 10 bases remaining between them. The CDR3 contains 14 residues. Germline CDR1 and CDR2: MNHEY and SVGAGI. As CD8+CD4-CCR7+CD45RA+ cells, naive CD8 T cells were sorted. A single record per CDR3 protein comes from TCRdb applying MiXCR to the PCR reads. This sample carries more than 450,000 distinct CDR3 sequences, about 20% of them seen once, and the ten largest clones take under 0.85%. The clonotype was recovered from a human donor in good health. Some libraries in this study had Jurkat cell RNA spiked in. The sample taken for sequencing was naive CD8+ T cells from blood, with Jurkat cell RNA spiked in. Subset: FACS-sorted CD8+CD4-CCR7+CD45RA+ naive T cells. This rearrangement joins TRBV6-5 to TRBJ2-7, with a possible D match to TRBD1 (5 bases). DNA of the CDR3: TGTGCCAGCAGTTACCTGCAGGGCGCCTACGAGCAGTACTTC. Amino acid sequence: CASSYLQGAYEQYF.